The entry below describes one T cell receptor (beta chain). One base away lies a much larger clone, so this may be a sequencing read error. The CDR3 spans 12 residues. Germline V gene data show CDR1 as ENHRY and CDR2 as SYGVKD. PCR was performed a second time for about 7 to 12 cycles using a sample-barcoded 5' primer and a J-beta primer mix. From the 5' RACE reads, TCRdb called clonotypes with MiXCR, one entry per CDR3 protein. The repertoire consists of about 1.1 million distinct CDR3 sequences, with roughly two fifths occurring once and the leading ten covering about an eighth. These data come from a study of blood T cells in healthy people across ages. The donors, all healthy, were Caucasians living in Russia, aged roughly 6 to 95.

The sequence derives from a young man in good health. The specimen sequenced was blood. The chain recombines TRBV10-3 with TRBJ2-3; D call uncertain. The CDR3 DNA reads TGTGCCATCAGTGAGGGTCTTGATACGCGGTATTTT. Its translation is CAISEGLDTRYF.